This entry concerns a single T cell receptor (beta chain). The data derive from a study of shared clonotypes between healthy human individuals. The CDR3 totals 17 residues. CDR1 MGHRA and CDR2 YSYEKL come from the germline V gene. The V and J ends lost 1 base and 0 bases respectively, with 14 bases between them. An assay was performed, and its level was deep. Measured with immunoSEQ multiplex PCR; TCRdb has only the in-frame clones, and not every one. The sample shows about 1.5 million clones, 95% to 99% of them seen only once. Among the donors, all were Caucasian adults who lived in Nashville, Tennessee.

This TCR came from a man younger than 40 in good health. The specimen sequenced was naive CD4+ T cells sorted from blood. Subset here: CD45RA+ positively selected. The chain carries TRBV4-1 and TRBJ2-3; D remains ambiguous. CDR3 loop: CASSQVAPLSSTDTQYF. In nucleotides, the CDR3 is TGCGCCAGCAGCCAAGTAGCCCCCTTGTCAAGCACAGATACGCAGTATTTT.